Listed below are T cell receptor beta chains from one sample, sequenced in a study of radiotherapy plus CTLA-4 blockade in lung cancer. TCRdb's table, derived via immunoSEQ multiplex PCR, lists solely in-frame clones and lacks some. The data contain about 38,000 clones, about 80% of them singletons. The material was peripheral blood, obtained from a patient treated with radiotherapy plus ipilimumab. The receptors come from a human donor with non-small cell lung cancer who had stable disease on radiotherapy plus ipilimumab. Each CDR3 is given with its conserved first and last residue. D genes are given only for firm matches. Some rows have no size entry. The others give once, few or many, or a class for an expanded clone.

v_call: TRBV11-2
j_call: TRBJ1-1
clone_size: NA
d_call: NA
cdr3_aa: CASSSLRGAGYTEAFF
cdr3_nt: TGTGCCAGCAGCAGCTTAAGAGGGGCAGGGTACACTGAAGCTTTCTTT

v_call: TRBV7-3
j_call: TRBJ1-2
clone_size: NA
d_call: NA
cdr3_aa: CASSHGGFNYGYTF
cdr3_nt: TGTGCCAGCAGCCATGGGGGTTTTAACTATGGCTACACCTTC

v_call: TRBV2
j_call: TRBJ1-3
clone_size: once
d_call: TRBD1
cdr3_aa: CASTSTGSTGNTIYF
cdr3_nt: TGTGCCAGCACCTCGACAGGGTCCACTGGAAACACCATATATTTT

v_call: TRBV10-3
j_call: TRBJ1-4
clone_size: NA
d_call: NA
cdr3_aa: CAIGPGANEKLFF
cdr3_nt: TGTGCCATCGGTCCAGGGGCGAATGAAAAACTGTTTTTT

v_call: TRBV18
j_call: TRBJ1-1
clone_size: NA
d_call: NA
cdr3_aa: CASSLIGLGRNTEAFF
cdr3_nt: TGTGCCAGCTCACTCATCGGACTAGGACGGAACACTGAAGCTTTCTTT

v_call: TRBV7-2
j_call: TRBJ2-2
clone_size: NA
d_call: NA
cdr3_aa: CASSPATFTGELFF
cdr3_nt: TGTGCCAGCAGCCCTGCGACTTTTACCGGGGAGCTGTTTTTT

v_call: TRBV13
j_call: TRBJ1-2
clone_size: NA
d_call: NA
cdr3_aa: CASSLVGRRELGYTF
cdr3_nt: TGTGCCAGCAGCTTAGTAGGTAGGCGGGAGCTTGGCTACACCTTC

v_call: TRBV7-6
j_call: TRBJ1-1
clone_size: NA
d_call: TRBD1
cdr3_aa: CASSLGSGGTEAFF
cdr3_nt: TGTGCCAGCAGCTTAGGGTCAGGGGGCACTGAAGCTTTCTTT

v_call: TRBV15
j_call: TRBJ1-1
clone_size: NA
d_call: NA
cdr3_aa: CATSSKGTTEAFF
cdr3_nt: TGTGCCACCAGCAGTAAGGGTACCACTGAAGCTTTCTTT

v_call: TRBV15
j_call: TRBJ1-2
clone_size: NA
d_call: TRBD1
cdr3_aa: CATSPDRDRAYGYTF
cdr3_nt: TGTGCCACCAGCCCCGACCGGGACAGGGCCTATGGCTACACCTTC

v_call: TRBV30
j_call: TRBJ1-1
clone_size: NA
d_call: NA
cdr3_aa: CAWSAATGGTEAFF
cdr3_nt: TGTGCCTGGAGCGCGGCTACGGGGGGGACTGAAGCTTTCTTT

v_call: TRBV6-1
j_call: TRBJ2-7
clone_size: NA
d_call: TRBD1
cdr3_aa: CAIEGTAYEQYF
cdr3_nt: TGTGCCATCGAGGGGACAGCCTACGAGCAGTACTTC

v_call: TRBV7-9
j_call: TRBJ1-4
clone_size: few
d_call: TRBD1
cdr3_aa: CASSLKGGDRVNEKLFF
cdr3_nt: TGTGCCAGCAGCTTAAAGGGAGGGGACAGAGTTAATGAAAAACTGTTTTTT

v_call: TRBV7-9
j_call: TRBJ1-2
clone_size: NA
d_call: TRBD1
cdr3_aa: CASRPGTGASFYGYTF
cdr3_nt: TGTGCCAGCAGACCCGGGACAGGGGCCTCCTTCTATGGCTACACCTTC

v_call: TRBV25-1
j_call: TRBJ2-1
clone_size: NA
d_call: NA
cdr3_aa: CASSDHYNEQFF
cdr3_nt: TGTGCCAGCAGTGACCATTACAATGAGCAGTTCTTC

v_call: TRBV27
j_call: TRBJ1-1
clone_size: NA
d_call: NA
cdr3_aa: CASSWGTTRTEAFF
cdr3_nt: TGTGCCAGCAGTTGGGGGACAACTCGGACTGAAGCTTTCTTT